These 3 T cell receptor beta chains were all obtained from the same sample, sequenced in a study of blood T cells in healthy people across ages. Through a sample-barcoded 5' primer and a J-beta primer mix, a second PCR was run for roughly 7 to 12 cycles. One entry per CDR3 protein results from TCRdb running MiXCR on the 5' RACE reads. The table lists over 950,000 distinct CDR3 sequences, roughly half of them singletons. The sequenced sample consisted of blood. These receptors were taken from a woman aged 55-75 years in good health.

The chain joins TRBV12-3 or TRBV12-4 to TRBJ2-1, with 7 bases matching TRBD2. V gave up 8 bases and J gave up 6 bases; unmatched junction bases: 7. This CDR3 spans 13 amino acids. The CDR3 loop reads CASGDREANEQFF. The CDR3 DNA reads TGTGCCAGCGGAGACCGGGAGGCCAATGAGCAGTTCTTC.

The chain employs TRBV28 and TRBJ2-1; the D is unclear. The CDR3 spans 16 residues. Per germline, CDR1 MDHEN and CDR2 SYDVKM. V shed 5 bases and J shed 6 bases, with 20 bases lying between them. CDR3 sequence reads: CASSPVVGKGGNEQFF. CDR3 nucleotides: TGTGCCAGCAGTCCCGTAGTAGGGAAAGGTGGCAATGAGCAGTTCTTC. The full variable domain, completed using reference TRBV28 and TRBJ2-1, is DVKVTQSSRYLVKRTGEKVFLECVQDMDHENMFWYRQDPGLGLRLIYFSYDVKMKEKGDIPEGYSVSREKKERFSLILESASTNQTSMYLCASSPVVGKGGNEQFFGPGTRLTVL.

The rearrangement uses TRBV28 and TRBJ2-3; either TRBD1 or TRBD2 may fit D (5 bases each). Germline V CDR1 and CDR2: MDHEN, SYDVKM. Deletions cut 3 bases from V and 2 bases from J, with 15 bases between. CDR3 length equals 16 residues. This chain's CDR3 is CASSLYGTRHTDTQYF. For the CDR3, the DNA is TGTGCCAGCAGTTTGTATGGGACGCGTCACACAGATACGCAGTATTTT.